Following are 25 T cell receptor beta chains from one sample sequenced in a study of control samples from healthy donors and cancer patients. Using immunoSEQ multiplex PCR, the repertoire was profiled, and TCRdb retains in-frame clones only, with some absent. Altogether some 150,000 clones are present, approximately 96% being singletons, with the ten largest covering about 5.6%. Input material: blood. These receptors were collected from a man aged 40-49 years in good health.

The chain joins TRBV6-1 to TRBJ1-1, with D possibly TRBD1 on 6 matching bases. The CDR3 runs 17 residues. CDR1 and CDR2 from the germline V gene are MNHNS and SASEGT. V was clipped by 1 base and J by 0 bases, with 15 bases between them. The CDR3 spells CASSEGPGDPVNTEAFF. The CDR3 coding sequence is TGTGCCAGCAGTGAAGGCCCAGGGGACCCGGTGAACACTGAAGCTTTCTTT.

The rearrangement joins TRBV5-1 to TRBJ2-1; 11 positions agree with TRBD1. This CDR3 region has 15 residues. The V segment lost 0 bases and the J segment 7 bases; nucleotides outside the gene matches: 3. CDR1 SGHRS and CDR2 YFSETQ come from the germline V gene. CDR3 DNA: TGCGCCAGCAGCTTGGGGACAGGGGGCTTAAATGAGCAGTTCTTC. Its protein product is CASSLGTGGLNEQFF.

This clone was observed a single time. V is TRBV3-1 (or the pseudogene TRBV3-2) and J is TRBJ2-6, with D possibly matching TRBD1 (6 bases). V shed 4 bases and J shed 4 bases, with 17 bases lying between them. This CDR3 has 17 residues. Germline V gene data show CDR1 as LGHDT and CDR2 as YNNKEL (reference sequence). CDR3 protein: CASSPQGTLRGANVLTF. DNA of the CDR3: TGTGCCAGCAGCCCACAGGGTACCCTGAGGGGGGCCAACGTCCTGACTTTC.

V gene TRBV3-1 (or the pseudogene TRBV3-2) combines with J gene TRBJ2-7; 7 bases line up with TRBD1. The CDR3 loop spans 15 amino acids. The V gene end was trimmed by 1 base and the J gene end by 4 bases; junction bases not matched to a gene: 7. The germline gives CDR1 LGHDT, CDR2 YNNKEL (reference sequence). CDR3 in amino acids: CASSQGEGGFYEQYF. CDR3 DNA: TGTGCCAGCAGCCAAGGAGAAGGGGGCTTTTACGAGCAGTACTTC.

The chain recombines TRBV6-1 with TRBJ1-5, with no clear D. CDR3 length: 15 residues. In germline, CDR1 is MNHNS, CDR2 SASEGT. Deletions cut 2 bases from V and 3 bases from J, with 11 bases between. This CDR3 reads CASSEKQLLNQPQHF. The CDR3 coding sequence is TGTGCCAGCAGTGAAAAGCAGCTACTCAATCAGCCCCAGCATTTT.

The chain joins TRBV6-5 to TRBJ2-7, with D perhaps TRBD2 (5 bases). This CDR3 is 14 amino acids long. From germline, CDR1 is MNHEY and CDR2 SVGAGI. The V gene lost 11 bases and the J gene lost 6 bases, with 23 bases spanning the gap. The CDR3 reads CALRRGSGYGEQYF. As DNA, the CDR3 is TGTGCCCTTCGGCGAGGGTCCGGATACGGCGAGCAGTACTTC.

The chain combines TRBV4-1 with TRBJ2-7, with D possibly TRBD2 on 6 matching bases. The CDR3 spans 15 residues. The ends were cut back, 6 bases at V and 3 bases at J, with 18 bases in the middle. Germline V gene sequence: CDR1 MGHRA, CDR2 YSYEKL. The CDR3 DNA reads as TGCGCCAGCAGTCATGAAGGAGGAGGGGTCTACGAGCAGTACTTC. Amino acid sequence: CASSHEGGGVYEQYF.

The J gene is TRBJ1-2, the V gene TRBV5-4; perhaps TRBD1 as D (6 bases). Trimming shortened V by 3 bases and J by 7 bases, and 13 bases separated the two germline ends. The CDR3 contains 13 residues. Germline-derived CDR1 and CDR2 are SGHNT and YYREEE (reference sequence). The CDR3 nucleotides read TGTGCCAGCAGCTCAACAGGGCTAGCTGGCTACACCTTC. Its translation: CASSSTGLAGYTF.

The chain has TRBV11-2 and TRBJ1-1; no definite D call. The germline CDR1 and CDR2 sequences are SGHAT and FQNNGV. The V and J ends lost 6 bases and 11 bases respectively, with 16 bases between them. The length of the CDR3 is 12 residues. The CDR3 spells CASRSVAPGAFF. The CDR3, as DNA: TGTGCCAGCAGGTCCGTCGCTCCGGGTGCTTTCTTT.

The chain links TRBV5-1 to TRBJ1-3, with D perhaps matching TRBD1 (6 bases). The CDR3 runs 14 residues. Germline-derived CDR1 and CDR2 are SGHRS and YFSETQ. The V end lost 1 base, the J end lost 8 bases, and 13 bases lay between the germline ends. DNA for the CDR3: TGCGCCAGCAGCTTGCGGCCAGGGGCGGACACCATATATTTT. This encodes CASSLRPGADTIYF. The full variable domain, completed using reference TRBV5-1 and TRBJ1-3, is KAGVTQTPRYLIKTRGQQVTLSCSPISGHRSVSWYQQTPGQGLQFLFEYFSETQRNKGNFPGRFSGRQFSNSRSEMNVSTLELGDSALYLCASSLRPGADTIYFGEGSWLTVV.

The chain is built from TRBV5-1 and TRBJ1-2, with a weak D call TRBD1 (6 bases). V was clipped by 4 bases and J by 8 bases, with 24 bases between them. Germline CDR1 is SGHRS and CDR2 is YFSETQ. This CDR3 comprises 16 residues. The CDR3 DNA reads TGCGCCAGCAGCCCATCCACGGACAGCCGCTCGAAGGGCTACACCTTC. Protein sequence: CASSPSTDSRSKGYTF.

This clone appeared a few times. The chain combines TRBV7-9 with TRBJ1-2; D remains unclear. Trimming shortened V by 3 bases and J by 4 bases, and 6 bases separated the two germline ends. Germline V gives CDR1 SEHNR, CDR2 FQNEAQ (reference sequence). This CDR3 contains 12 residues. The CDR3 region is CASSFNSYGYTF. In DNA form, the CDR3 reads TGTGCCAGCAGCTTCAACAGCTATGGCTACACCTTC.

The chain is built from TRBV5-5 and TRBJ1-2; D unresolved. The V end lost 2 bases, the J end lost 1 base, and 9 bases lay between the germline ends. Germline V gene sequence: CDR1 SGHKS, CDR2 YYEKEE (reference sequence). The CDR3 runs 14 residues. CDR3 sequence: CASSFRTVNYGYTF. Here the CDR3 DNA reads TGTGCCAGCAGCTTTCGGACGGTTAACTATGGCTACACCTTC.

This clone was seen only once. The rearrangement uses TRBV30 and TRBJ1-5, with 7 nucleotides matching TRBD1. Germline CDR1 reads GTSNPN; CDR2 reads SVGIG (reference sequence). The CDR3 has 13 amino acids. J gave up 1 base and V 5 bases, and 2 bases lay outside the gene matches. CDR3 in amino acids: CAWAGGSNQPQHF. The CDR3 DNA sequence: TGTGCCTGGGCAGGGGGAAGCAATCAGCCCCAGCATTTT.

CDR3 nucleotides: TGTGCCAGCAGTGAACCGGGCCTGAGTCCGCCCGACGAGCAGTACTTC. Protein product: CASSEPGLSPPDEQYF. This sequence joins TRBV6-1 and TRBJ2-7; D not certain. Per germline, CDR1 MNHNS and CDR2 SASEGT. Deletions cut 2 bases from V and 5 bases from J, with 19 bases between. The CDR3 sequence is 16 residues long.

The chain recombines TRBV11-2 with TRBJ2-1; 9 nucleotides align to TRBD2. With 6 bases clipped from V and 7 bases from J, the junction kept 4 bases outside the gene matches. CDR1 is SGHAT and CDR2 is FQNNGV in the germline V gene. This CDR3 has 13 amino acids. CDR3 amino acids: CASRAGGGNEQFF. As DNA, the CDR3 is TGTGCCAGCAGAGCGGGGGGTGGGAATGAGCAGTTCTTC.

This clone was seen just once. The rearrangement links TRBV7-9 to TRBJ1-6; perhaps TRBD1 as D (5 bases). The CDR3 sequence is 15 residues long. CDR1 and CDR2 from the germline V gene are SEHNR and FQNEAQ (reference sequence). V lost 3 bases, J lost 9 bases, and 15 bases lay in between. CDR3: CASSFADSSGSPLHF. The CDR3 DNA reads TGTGCCAGCAGCTTCGCAGACAGCTCTGGTTCACCCCTCCACTTT. The variable domain in full, completed from reference TRBV7-9 and TRBJ1-6, reads DTGVSQNPRHKITKRGQNVTFRCDPISEHNRLYWYRQTLGQGPEFLTYFQNEAQLEKSRLLSDRFSAERPKGSFSTLEIQRTEQGDSAMYLCASSFADSSGSPLHFGNGTRLTVT.

This chain uses TRBV3-1 (or the pseudogene TRBV3-2) with TRBJ1-2; 9 bases line up with TRBD1. The germline V gene has CDR1 LGHDT and CDR2 YNNKEL (reference sequence). J lost 3 bases, V lost 4 bases, and 6 bases had no gene match. The CDR3 has 15 amino acids. Here the CDR3 reads CASSPGTGWDYGYTF. As DNA, the CDR3 is TGTGCCAGCAGCCCCGGGACAGGGTGGGACTATGGCTACACCTTC.

This chain connects TRBV19 to TRBJ2-7; D unresolved. Trimming pared 1 base from V and 2 bases from J, leaving 6 bases between. The CDR3 contains 13 residues. Germline CDR1 reads LNHDA; CDR2 reads SQIVND (reference sequence). The CDR3 spells CASSIATTYEQYF. The CDR3 DNA sequence: TGTGCCAGTAGTATAGCGACGACCTACGAGCAGTACTTC.

The CDR3 region is CASSSWGQTNKGGYTF. DNA of the CDR3: TGTGCCAGCAGTTCGTGGGGACAGACAAACAAGGGTGGCTACACCTTC. This chain links TRBV28 with TRBJ1-2; 7 bases agree with TRBD1. The junction had 15 bases not matched to a gene; V was cut back by 4 bases and J by 7 bases. This CDR3 contains 16 residues. CDR1 and CDR2 (germline): MDHEN, SYDVKM.

The chain combines TRBV5-1 with TRBJ1-1; weak D call: TRBD1 (6 bases). CDR1 and CDR2 from the germline V gene are SGHRS and YFSETQ. The V and J ends lost 4 bases and 1 base respectively, with 11 bases between them. This CDR3 is 14 amino acids long. This CDR3 is CASSIGQKNTEAFF. CDR3 nucleotide sequence: TGCGCCAGCAGCATTGGACAGAAGAACACTGAAGCTTTCTTT.

This chain joins TRBV4-1 and TRBJ1-6; 10 bases are shared with TRBD1. CDR3 length: 15 residues. Per the germline V gene, CDR1 is MGHRA and CDR2 is YSYEKL. The V and J ends lost 2 bases and 7 bases, in that order; junction bases with no gene match: 2. The CDR3 bases are TGCGCCAGCAGCCAAATGGGACAGGGGAATTCACCCCTCCACTTT. It encodes CASSQMGQGNSPLHF.

The chain carries TRBV5-1 and TRBJ1-1; no firm D call. This CDR3 comprises 14 residues. V was trimmed by 1 base and J by 2 bases, leaving 9 bases between them. Germline values: CDR1 SGHRS, CDR2 YFSETQ. The CDR3 DNA is TGCGCCAGCAGCTTGAGCGAGGGAAACACTGAAGCTTTCTTT. Its translation: CASSLSEGNTEAFF.

This clone was observed a few times. The J gene is TRBJ1-4, the V gene TRBV30, with D maybe TRBD1 (5 bases). The CDR3 is 13 amino acids. The germline gives CDR1 GTSNPN, CDR2 SVGIG (reference sequence). Trimming stripped 0 bases from V and 8 bases from J, with 10 bases between. The CDR3 spells CAWSVQGWEKLFF. The CDR3 DNA reads TGTGCCTGGAGTGTTCAGGGATGGGAAAAACTGTTTTTT. The variable domain in full, with the rest retrieved from reference TRBV30 and TRBJ1-4, is SQTIHQWPATLVQPVGSPLSLECTVEGTSNPNLYWYRQAAGRGLQLLFYSVGIGQISSEVPQNLSASRPQDRQFILSSKKLLLSDSGFYLCAWSVQGWEKLFFGSGTQLSVL.

The genes are TRBV9 and TRBJ1-1; D is ambiguous. The length of the CDR3 is 13 residues. From germline, CDR1 is SGDLS and CDR2 YYNGEE. Trimming shortened V by 4 bases and J by 1 base, and 8 bases separated the two germline ends. This chain's CDR3 is CASSPQTNTEAFF. The CDR3 coding sequence is TGTGCCAGCAGCCCCCAGACGAACACTGAAGCTTTCTTT.